These 9 T cell receptor beta chains were sequenced from one sample in a study of blood T cell repertoires in COVID-19. Produced via immunoSEQ multiplex PCR; TCRdb's table is partial and in-frame only. This table holds 150,000 to 200,000 clones, roughly three quarters found once. Sequenced input: peripheral blood. Receptors originate from a woman aged 40 to 49 with COVID-19, enrolled during active disease.

The rearrangement links TRBV14 to TRBJ1-2; D not resolved. The germline V gene has CDR1 SGHDN and CDR2 FVKESK. The CDR3 is made up of 16 amino acids. Trimming left V 0 bases short and J 4 bases short, with 15 bases between. CDR3 residues: CASSQDLWPYPYGYTF. CDR3 in DNA: TGTGCCAGCAGCCAAGATCTCTGGCCATACCCCTATGGCTACACCTTC.

V is TRBV2 and J is TRBJ2-7; D possibly corresponds to TRBD2 (5 bases). V lost 6 bases to trimming and J lost 3 bases, with 15 bases between them. Germline-derived CDR1 and CDR2 are SNHLY and FYNNEI. This CDR3 is 14 amino acids long. CDR3 amino acids: CASRRLSRDYEQYF. The CDR3 DNA is TGTGCCAGCAGGAGACTAAGCCGAGACTACGAGCAGTACTTC.

The rearrangement uses TRBV10-3 and TRBJ2-3; the match to TRBD2 covers 8 bases. The CDR3 covers 16 residues. V shed 6 bases, J shed 6 bases, and the junction held 14 bases outside the gene matches. Germline-derived CDR1 and CDR2 are ENHRY and SYGVKD. The CDR3 nucleotides are TGTGCCATCAGCGATTTCAGCGGGAGTTATTTGGATACGCAGTATTTT. Its protein product is CAISDFSGSYLDTQYF.

This rearrangement joins TRBV6-5 to TRBJ2-5; 7 bases line up with TRBD1. This CDR3 is 15 amino acids long. Germline V gives CDR1 MNHEY, CDR2 SVGAGI. V lost 6 bases, J lost 1 base, and 8 bases stayed unmatched. Written as DNA, the CDR3 is TGTGCCAGCAGCCTAACCACAGGGGTCCAAGAGACCCAGTACTTC. It encodes CASSLTTGVQETQYF.

This sequence joins TRBV15 and TRBJ2-3; perhaps TRBD2 as D (6 bases). This CDR3 region has 15 residues. Between the trimmed V and J ends, which lost 3 bases and 2 bases, there was a span of 12 bases. Germline CDR1 and CDR2: LNHNV and YYDKDF (reference sequence). This CDR3 reads CATSSGLSTTDTQYF. In nucleotides, the CDR3 is TGTGCCACCAGCAGTGGACTATCCACCACAGATACGCAGTATTTT.

The chain is built from TRBV6-6 and TRBJ2-7; 7 nucleotides align to TRBD2. J lost 5 bases, V lost 5 bases, and 6 bases had no gene match. CDR1 MNHNY and CDR2 SVGAGI come from the germline V gene (reference sequence). This CDR3 spans 13 amino acids. The CDR3 DNA reads TGTGCCAGCAGTGGGAGGGAAGTCAACGAGCAGTACTTC. Protein sequence: CASSGREVNEQYF.

V is TRBV9 and J is TRBJ1-1; 7 nucleotides agree with TRBD1. The J segment lost 1 base and the V segment lost 5 bases, leaving 5 bases of the junction unmatched. Germline V CDR1 and CDR2: SGDLS, YYNGEE. CDR3 length: 14 amino acids. CDR3 amino acids: CASRPQGGNTEAFF. The CDR3 bases are TGTGCCAGCAGGCCTCAGGGGGGGAACACTGAAGCTTTCTTT.

This clone appeared a single time. The chain uses TRBV30 and TRBJ2-3; TRBD2 matches at 9 bases. Germline assignment: CDR1 GTSNPN and CDR2 SVGIG (reference sequence). The CDR3 runs to 16 residues. Trimming took 4 bases from V and 0 from J; bases not matched to a gene: 8. For the CDR3, the DNA is TGTGCCTGGATGGGGCTAGCGGGATCTAGCACAGATACGCAGTATTTT. It translates to CAWMGLAGSSTDTQYF.

The CDR3 loop is CATSDGASGNWNEQFF. For the CDR3, the DNA is TGTGCCACCAGTGATGGGGCTAGCGGAAATTGGAATGAGCAGTTCTTC. The genes are TRBV24-1 and TRBJ2-1; 7 bases line up with TRBD2. This CDR3 comprises 16 residues. CDR1 KGHDR and CDR2 SFDVKD come from the germline V gene. V shed 3 bases, J shed 7 bases, and the junction held 11 bases outside the gene matches.